Presented here are 10 T cell receptor beta chains from one specimen sequenced in a study of Graves' ophthalmopathy and Graves' hyperthyroidism (dated by TCRdb to the late 2010s). The sample was run on an Illumina HiSeq 2000. For repertoire sequencing, TCR beta CDR3 regions were amplified from RNA transcripts. A first-round RT-PCR used HTBI primers with the Qiagen OneStep RT-PCR kit, followed by a second-round multiplex PCR, size selection and purification. TCRdb reprocessing: public reads trimmed at Q25 with fastp, clones called with MiXCR, in-frame beta chains kept. Every entry covers one CDR3 protein and lists the most common genes and DNA from its rows. Counted in this sample were hundreds of thousands of distinct CDR3 sequences; about 41% of them appeared once. More than 3% of the sample rests with the top ten. Input material: peripheral blood. The receptors come from an adult man with Graves' ophthalmopathy.

The table lists this clonotype with many counts. The chain links TRBV7-2 to TRBJ2-7; D gene uncertain. Germline CDR1 reads SGHTA; CDR2 reads FQGNSA. The V end lost 0 bases, the J end lost 6 bases, and 9 bases lay between the germline ends. The CDR3 sequence is 13 residues long. The chain's CDR3 is CASSLAWPREQYF. In nucleotides, the CDR3 is TGTGCCAGCAGCTTAGCGTGGCCGCGCGAGCAGTACTTC.

This clonotype was seen repeatedly, ten times or more. This rearrangement joins TRBV10-3 to TRBJ2-7; D gene unclear. The germline V and J ends were trimmed by 6 bases and 3 bases, with 6 bases remaining between them. The germline CDR1 and CDR2 sequences are ENHRY and SYGVKD. There are 11 residues in the CDR3. The CDR3 nucleotides are TGTGCCATCAGCGTAAGCTACGAGCAGTACTTC. It codes for CAISVSYEQYF.

J is TRBJ2-7 and V is TRBV18, with TRBD2 as a possible D gene (6 bases). This CDR3 contains 13 residues. With 2 bases removed from V and 4 bases from J, the gap between germline ends came to 9 bases. The V gene's germline CDR1 is KGHSH and CDR2 LQKENI. In nucleotides, the CDR3 is TGTGCCAGCTCACCAGGAGGGCAATACGAGCAGTACTTC. Amino acids: CASSPGGQYEQYF.

J is TRBJ2-7 and V is TRBV5-1; TRBD1 matches at 10 bases. V was pared by 3 bases and J by 6 bases, with 6 bases of the junction left unmatched. Per the germline V gene, CDR1 is SGHRS and CDR2 is YFSETQ. CDR3 length equals 14 residues. The CDR3, as DNA: TGCGCCAGCAGCTACGGACAGGGGGTAAGCGAGCAGTACTTC. Amino acids: CASSYGQGVSEQYF.

This clonotype was detected only a few times. This chain links TRBV9 with TRBJ2-5, with TRBD2 matching over 7 bases. This CDR3 comprises 15 residues. Germline-derived CDR1 and CDR2 are SGDLS and YYNGEE. With 3 bases clipped from V and 1 base from J, the junction kept 6 bases outside the gene matches. The CDR3 DNA follows: TGTGCCAGCAGCGCCACACTAGCGAGCCAAGAGACCCAGTACTTC. Translation gives CASSATLASQETQYF.

Ten or more counts support this clonotype. The V and J genes are TRBV10-3 and TRBJ1-6; D remains ambiguous. Trimming cost V 2 bases and J 7 bases, with 15 bases left between them. The CDR3 sequence is 16 residues long. Germline V gene data show CDR1 as ENHRY and CDR2 as SYGVKD. The CDR3 bases are TGTGCCATCAGTGAGGGCGGATCAGAGAGGAATTCACCCCTCCACTTT. Its translation is CAISEGGSERNSPLHF.

For this clonotype: This may be a read error, as it is one base from a much larger clone. This chain links TRBV20-1 with TRBJ1-6; TRBD1 aligns across 10 bases. CDR1 DFQATT and CDR2 SNEGSKA come from the germline V gene (reference sequence). This CDR3 is built from 16 residues. The V and J ends lost 4 bases and 8 bases, in that order; junction bases with no gene match: 11. The chain's CDR3 is CSATGDRGQSHSPLHF. The CDR3 region has the DNA TGCAGTGCTACGGGGGACAGGGGCCAATCCCATTCACCCCTCCACTTT.

A remark on this clonotype: Possible read error: a much larger clone is one base away. The chain has TRBV10-3 and TRBJ1-2; D perhaps matches TRBD1 (5 bases). Trimming took 5 bases from V and 5 from J, leaving 18 bases between them. The CDR3 has 15 amino acids. Germline V gives CDR1 ENHRY, CDR2 SYGVKD. CDR3 DNA: TGTGCCATCAGTTACGGGGCAGGTGATGATTATGGCTACACCTTC. Protein: CAISYGAGDDYGYTF.

The chain carries TRBV20-1 and TRBJ1-2; 12 nucleotides line up with TRBD1. The ends lost 2 bases at V and 7 bases at J; junction bases unmatched: 8. CDR1 and CDR2 (germline): DFQATT, SNEGSKA (reference sequence). The CDR3 covers 15 residues. The CDR3 DNA reads TGCAGTGCTAGAACAGAGGGACAGGGGGCGCTTGGCTACACCTTC. Encoded protein: CSARTEGQGALGYTF.

This clonotype was seen a few times. The CDR3: CASSYGQRGEAFF. Written as DNA, the CDR3 is TGTGCCAGCAGTTACGGACAGCGCGGAGAAGCTTTCTTT. The V call is TRBV6-6, the J call TRBJ1-1; D possibly corresponds to TRBD1 (6 bases). The CDR3 is 13 residues long. Trimming took 2 bases from V and 8 from J, leaving 12 bases between them. CDR1 and CDR2 (germline): MNHNY, SVGAGI (reference sequence).